These T cell receptor beta chains were read from a single sample in a study of T cells in Graves' hyperthyroidism and ophthalmopathy. TCRdb reprocessed the multiplex PCR reads via MiXCR and lists one record per CDR3 protein. The sample has around 350,000 distinct CDR3 sequences, about 15% seen once. Sequencing input: blood. Every receptor here comes from a woman in her thirties with Graves' hyperthyroidism that later progressed to Graves' ophthalmopathy. Each CDR3 is given with its conserved first and last residue. Clone sizes are given selectively: once, few, many, or a class where the clone is expanded.

clone size,V gene,CDR3 protein
many,TRBV20-1,CSASDRDYNEQFF
many,TRBV6-1,CASSNYRVGLETQYF
many,TRBV10-3,CAISESGTPSEQYF
NA,TRBV2,CASSEGFLNQPQHF
once,TRBV2,CASSSRSDAGELFF
NA,TRBV20-1,CSAREGSMNTEAFF
few,TRBV12-3/TRBV12-4,CASRLDRGDLGYTF
NA,TRBV6-1,CATSRTGLAKNIQYF
many,TRBV5-1,CASSTAGDGVDTQYF
NA,TRBV7-9,CASSSSGRSNTGELFF
NA,TRBV5-1,CASSLELRVNEQFF
many,TRBV11-3,CASSSRTDGNTIYF
many,TRBV6-1,CATKATGAGAGELFF
many,TRBV4-1,CASSQAAGNTEAFF
few,TRBV4-1,CASSQGDSGELFF
few,TRBV6-4,CANPGGLQGALSNQPQHF
many,TRBV29-1,CSVYRGQTEAFF
many,TRBV7-9,CATRGESYNEQFF
many,TRBV29-1,CSVTGTLSYEQYF
few,TRBV2,CASSDLGRGELLF
many,TRBV7-8,CASSPTSGRPSQETQYF
few,TRBV7-9,CASSYGTGDTGELFF
few,TRBV7-7,CASSFDVGAAGELFF
many,TRBV15,CATSREGQRPETQYF
many,TRBV2,CASSNPLASKETQYF
NA,TRBV6-1,CASSVGWDFQPITDTQYF
few,TRBV20-1,CSASFAGASYEQYF